The clone carrying this T cell receptor (beta chain) turned up a few times. Its matching antigen is unknown. The data stem from a study of CD8 T cells in ankylosing spondylitis. Study results and limitations: A motif in TCR beta, a set of under 10 highly homologous variants, appeared characteristic of ankylosing spondylitis blood. Reports say disease-linked clones showed up significantly more in matched ankylosing spondylitis synovial fluid.

The CDR3 is 14 amino acids. V shed 3 bases and J shed 9 bases, with 15 bases lying between them. CDR1 is SGHAT, CDR2 FQDESV, per germline (reference sequence). In TCRdb, the 5' RACE reads were re-called with MiXCR into one record per CDR3 protein. Of around 100,000 distinct CDR3 sequences listed, around 24% are singletons. The sample comprised synovial fluid, either unsorted or a sorted T cell fraction (not recorded which). The chain is built from TRBV11-1 and TRBJ2-1; possibly TRBD1 for D (5 bases). The sequence was obtained from a male donor with ankylosing spondylitis. DNA of the CDR3: TGTGCCAGCAGCTTCAATAGGGGTGCTGGTGAGCAGTTCTTC. Its protein product is CASSFNRGAGEQFF.